This TCR beta chain was retrieved from a study of T cell responses to AZD1222 COVID-19 vaccine. Across the whole study: Samples with a second dose at about 4 or about 12 weeks were pooled together.

Study-wide results and caveats: Repertoire collection took place solely once the T cell response had peaked. The donor cohort was predominantly white British with a female majority, and clonal diversity may have been underestimated. Close to half of spike-specific TCRs reportedly recognize unmutated variant regions.

Sequenced by immunoSEQ multiplex PCR; TCRdb stores in-frame clones only, minus some. The table has 100,000 to 150,000 clones, around nine tenths seen once. As for this clone: As yet, its antigen is unknown.

CDR3 length: 14 residues. The germline V gene encodes CDR1 SQVTM and CDR2 ANQGSEA. V lost 1 base, J lost 4 bases, and 10 bases lay in between. The V call is TRBV29-1, the J call TRBJ1-4; TRBD1 might be the D (5 bases). The material was peripheral blood, obtained on day 0 of AZD1222 vaccination. The receptor was derived from an adult in good health. Here the CDR3 DNA reads TGCAGCGTTGAAGCCACGGGGCTTAATGAAAAACTGTTTTTT. Protein product: CSVEATGLNEKLFF.